In its sample, the clone carrying this TCR beta chain was seen a few times. Its antigen is not identified. These data originate in a study of identical twins. General study results and limits: Clonotypes of the beta chain that were abundant in cord blood carried fewer insertions (memory repertoires showed none).

Germline V gene data show CDR1 as DFQATT and CDR2 as SNEGSKA (reference sequence). CDR3 length: 14 residues. V lost 2 bases and J 3 bases, leaving 11 bases between the germline ends. One entry per CDR3 protein, called by TCRdb with MiXCR from the 5' RACE reads. The repertoire has around 650,000 distinct CDR3 sequences, roughly 7.2% of them found once; the top ten carry roughly 1.6%. This sample also belongs to another study, concerning yellow fever vaccine responses in identical twins.

This chain connects TRBV20-1 to TRBJ1-5, with D tentatively TRBD1 (5 bases). Material for sequencing was PBMCs. This sequence was found in a woman under 30 in good health. The CDR3 reads CSARLPGTNQPQHF. CDR3 DNA: TGCAGTGCTAGATTGCCAGGGACCAATCAGCCCCAGCATTTT.